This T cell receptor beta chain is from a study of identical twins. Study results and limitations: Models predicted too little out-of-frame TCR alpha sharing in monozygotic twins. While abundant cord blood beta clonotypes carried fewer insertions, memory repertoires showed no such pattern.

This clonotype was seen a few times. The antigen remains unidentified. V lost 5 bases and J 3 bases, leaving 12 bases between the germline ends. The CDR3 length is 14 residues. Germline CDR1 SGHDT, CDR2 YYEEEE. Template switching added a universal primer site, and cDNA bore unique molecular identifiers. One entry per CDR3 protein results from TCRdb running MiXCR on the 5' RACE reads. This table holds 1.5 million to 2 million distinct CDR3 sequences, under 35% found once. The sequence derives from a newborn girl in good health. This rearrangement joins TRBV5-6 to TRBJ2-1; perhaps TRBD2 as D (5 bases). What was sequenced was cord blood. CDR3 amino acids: CASRVIRDYNEQFF. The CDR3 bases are TGTGCCAGCAGAGTTATCCGGGACTACAATGAGCAGTTCTTC.